This T cell receptor (beta chain) was documented in a study of T cells in Graves' hyperthyroidism and ophthalmopathy. Regarding the study as a whole: Most thyroid clonotypes that were expanded above 0.001 also turned up in blood.

Germline assignment: CDR1 KGHDR and CDR2 SFDVKD. The CDR3 is 15 amino acids. The ends were cut back, 0 bases at V and 0 bases at J, with 5 bases in the middle. This clonotype was detected a few times. The target antigen is unknown. Researchers amplified the TCR beta CDR3 regions from RNA transcripts. First-round RT-PCR with HTBI primers amplified the TCR CDR3 region. MiXCR, run by TCRdb on the multiplex PCR reads, gives a single entry per CDR3 protein. The table shows 500,000 to 750,000 distinct CDR3 sequences, with 46% occurring only once. The chain joins TRBV24-1 to TRBJ2-1; D gene uncertain. The TCR sequence derives from a woman in her late teens or twenties with Graves' hyperthyroidism. The sample taken for sequencing was peripheral blood or thyroid tissue (not recorded which). In DNA, the CDR3 is TGTGCCACCAGTGATTTGGCAGTCTCCTACAATGAGCAGTTCTTC. This translates into CATSDLAVSYNEQFF.